These 28 T cell receptor beta chains were sequenced from one sample in a study of CD8 T cells in ankylosing spondylitis. Findings and limits, study-wide: Ankylosing spondylitis blood seemed to carry a telltale TCR beta motif made of several highly homologous variants.

Using its own MiXCR run on the 5' RACE reads, TCRdb lists one record per CDR3 protein. The sample has approximately 500,000 distinct CDR3 sequences; approximately 12% are singletons. These receptors' antigens are unknown. The source material was blood, either unsorted or a sorted T cell fraction (not recorded which). The receptors were sampled from a male donor with ankylosing spondylitis.

V and J are TRBV9 and TRBJ2-1; possibly TRBD1 for D (5 bases). The germline gives CDR1 SGDLS, CDR2 YYNGEE. Deletions cut 0 bases from V and 10 bases from J, with 11 bases between. There are 13 residues in the CDR3. The CDR3 is CASSVETPGEQFF. The CDR3 bases are TGTGCCAGCAGCGTAGAGACCCCAGGGGAGCAGTTCTTC.

In DNA form, the CDR3 reads TGTGCCAGCTTTGAGGGGTGGAACACTGAAGCTTTCTTT. Protein sequence: CASFEGWNTEAFF. The rearrangement uses TRBV19 and TRBJ1-1; D might be TRBD1 (5 bases). Germline V CDR1 and CDR2: LNHDA, SQIVND (reference sequence). This CDR3 is built from 13 residues. Trimming pared 9 bases from V and 1 base from J, leaving 12 bases between.

The chain uses TRBV3-1 and TRBJ2-5, with 9 bases that match TRBD2. The V gene end was trimmed by 0 bases and the J gene end by 4 bases; junction bases not matched to a gene: 3. Germline V lookup: CDR1 LGHDT, CDR2 YNNKEL (reference sequence). The CDR3 spans 15 residues. The CDR3 DNA reads TGTGCCAGCAGCCAAGATAGCGGGAGATCAGAGACCCAGTACTTC. As protein: CASSQDSGRSETQYF.

The rearrangement joins TRBV11-2 to TRBJ2-1; D might be TRBD2 (6 bases). The CDR3 spans 13 residues. Germline V gene lookup returns CDR1 SGHAT and CDR2 FQNNGV. V shed 8 bases and J shed 9 bases, with 17 bases lying between them. The chain's CDR3 is CASGTGLLSEQFF. CDR3 DNA: TGTGCCAGCGGAACGGGACTTTTGAGTGAGCAGTTCTTC.

The rearrangement uses TRBV20-1 and TRBJ2-3; weak D call: TRBD1 (7 bases). Germline CDR1 reads DFQATT; CDR2 reads SNEGSKA (reference sequence). The V and J ends lost 6 bases and 8 bases respectively, with 18 bases between them. CDR3 size: 13 residues. The CDR3 nucleotides are TGCAGTGCCCTAATAACAGGGGAGGCTACGCAGTATTTT. It encodes CSALITGEATQYF.

The chain joins TRBV7-9 to TRBJ2-1; D remains unclear. This CDR3 has 15 amino acids. Germline V gene data show CDR1 as SEHNR and CDR2 as FQNEAQ (reference sequence). V was clipped by 4 bases and J by 0 bases, with 10 bases between them. DNA for the CDR3: TGTGCCAGCAGCTCGAGATCGATCTCCTACAATGAGCAGTTCTTC. As protein: CASSSRSISYNEQFF.

This clonotype was picked up a small number of times. The CDR3 is CASTKERGWNTEAFF. Written as DNA, the CDR3 is TGTGCCAGCACCAAAGAGCGGGGTTGGAACACTGAAGCTTTCTTT. The chain joins TRBV25-1 to TRBJ1-1; D remains ambiguous. The CDR3 covers 15 residues. V dropped 7 bases and J dropped 1 base, with 16 bases sitting between them. Germline CDR1 and CDR2: MGHDK and SYGVNS. Using reference TRBV25-1 and TRBJ1-1 for the parts outside the CDR3, the full variable domain is EADIYQTPRYLVIGTGKKITLECSQTMGHDKMYWYQQDPGMELHLIHYSYGVNSTEKGDLSSESTVSRIRTEHFPLTLESARPSHTSQYLCASTKERGWNTEAFFGQGTRLTVV.

In its sample, this clonotype was seen many times. The V call is TRBV7-2, the J call TRBJ2-3; D is unresolved. Germline V gene lookup returns CDR1 SGHTA and CDR2 FQGNSA. V was pared by 1 base and J by 1 base, with 15 bases between. The CDR3 sequence is 17 residues long. The chain's CDR3 is CASSLEPPGFGTDTQYF. The CDR3 bases are TGTGCCAGCAGCTTAGAGCCCCCCGGCTTTGGCACAGATACGCAGTATTTT.

The CDR3 is CASSRGRMNTEAFF. In nucleotides, the CDR3 is TGTGCCAGCAGCCGGGGACGGATGAACACTGAAGCTTTCTTT. The chain is built from TRBV3-1 and TRBJ1-1; D is possibly TRBD1 (5 bases). In germline, CDR1 is LGHDT, CDR2 YNNKEL (reference sequence). Trimming took off 4 bases at V and 0 bases at J, with 9 bases between the two ends. This CDR3 has 14 amino acids.

In its sample, this clonotype was seen a few times. V usage is TRBV5-6 and J usage is TRBJ2-5, with TRBD2 matching 7 bases. CDR1 and CDR2 from the germline V gene are SGHDT and YYEEEE. CDR3 length: 16 residues. V lost 1 base to trimming and J lost 0 bases; unmatched junction nucleotides: 6. In DNA form, the CDR3 reads TGTGCCAGCAGCTTGAGGACTAGTGGATACCAAGAGACCCAGTACTTC. Protein product: CASSLRTSGYQETQYF.

This clonotype was seen repeatedly, ten times or more. The chain employs TRBV3-1 and TRBJ2-1; TRBD2 is a possible D gene (5 bases). Trimming shortened V by 2 bases and J by 10 bases, and 9 bases separated the two germline ends. From germline, CDR1 is LGHDT and CDR2 YNNKEL (reference sequence). The CDR3 length is 12 residues. CDR3 residues: CASSQPASEQFF. The CDR3 DNA is TGTGCCAGCAGCCAACCCGCTAGCGAGCAGTTCTTC.

The chain is built from TRBV2 and TRBJ1-5; maybe TRBD1 (5 bases). The germline V gene has CDR1 SNHLY and CDR2 FYNNEI. V was pared by 8 bases and J by 6 bases, with 20 bases between. The CDR3 spans 15 residues. This chain's CDR3 is CASSLKFWGGQPQHF. As DNA, the CDR3 is TGTGCCAGCTCGCTAAAGTTCTGGGGCGGTCAGCCCCAGCATTTT.

The V and J genes are TRBV20-1 and TRBJ2-3; 14 bases fit TRBD2. Germline CDR1 DFQATT, CDR2 SNEGSKA (reference sequence). V lost 6 bases and J lost 4; bases outside the gene matches: 6. This CDR3 region has 15 residues. The CDR3 sequence: CSATGTSGSADTQYF. CDR3 nucleotides: TGCAGTGCAACCGGGACTAGCGGGAGTGCAGATACGCAGTATTTT.

In its sample, this clonotype was seen a few times. The chain joins TRBV29-1 to TRBJ2-1; D may match TRBD1 or TRBD2 (5 bases each). V lost 4 bases and J lost 4, with 11 bases in between. Germline loops: CDR1 SQVTM, CDR2 ANQGSEA. The CDR3 extends over 13 amino acids. For the CDR3, the DNA is TGCAGCGTTGGGGGGAGACAGTACAATGAGCAGTTCTTC. It specifies CSVGGRQYNEQFF.

This chain joins TRBV24-1 and TRBJ2-1; D remains unclear. The CDR3 loop spans 16 amino acids. V was trimmed by 2 bases and J by 0 bases, leaving 10 bases between them. CDR1 KGHDR and CDR2 SFDVKD come from the germline V gene. CDR3 sequence reads: CATSDSAAVSYNEQFF. The DNA for the CDR3 is TGTGCCACCAGTGATTCGGCCGCGGTCTCCTACAATGAGCAGTTCTTC.

Only a few counts were recorded for this clonotype. The chain couples TRBV5-1 to TRBJ2-7; the match to TRBD2 covers 8 bases. The CDR3 is 15 amino acids. CDR1 and CDR2 from the germline V gene are SGHRS and YFSETQ. The V gene end was trimmed by 4 bases and the J gene end by 1 base; junction bases not matched to a gene: 7. DNA of the CDR3: TGCGCCAGCAGCCCCGGGGGGGGGCCTTCCTACGAGCAGTACGTC. Translated, it gives CASSPGGGPSYEQYV.

A few counts support this clonotype. V usage is TRBV5-1 and J usage is TRBJ2-3; possible D gene TRBD2, 6 bases. The CDR3 is 14 residues long. Looked up from germline, CDR1 is SGHRS and CDR2 is YFSETQ. V was trimmed by 4 bases and J by 3 bases, leaving 12 bases between them. CDR3 DNA sequence: TGCGCCAGCAGCATCGGGAGTTGGACAGATACGCAGTATTTT. This codes for CASSIGSWTDTQYF.

This clonotype was counted a few times. CDR3 residues: CASSYDRGYNEQFF. The DNA of the CDR3 is TGTGCCAGCAGTTATGACAGGGGGTACAATGAGCAGTTCTTC. The gene calls are TRBV3-1 and TRBJ2-1; 9 bases line up with TRBD1. The CDR3 is made up of 14 amino acids. Germline V lookup: CDR1 LGHDT, CDR2 YNNKEL (reference sequence). Trimming took 6 bases from V and 4 from J; bases not matched to a gene: 4.

This clonotype has only a few counts. J is TRBJ1-3 and V is TRBV6-2 or TRBV6-3; D gene unclear. The length of the CDR3 is 12 residues. CDR1 and CDR2 from the germline V gene are MNHEY and SVGEGT. Trimming removed 2 bases from V and 7 bases from J, with 6 bases in between. DNA for the CDR3: TGTGCCAGCAGTTACGGGAAGAACACCATATATTTT. Translated: CASSYGKNTIYF.

The V call is TRBV3-1, the J call TRBJ2-1, with D perhaps matching TRBD1 (6 bases). CDR3 length equals 15 residues. V gave up 1 base and J gave up 8 bases, with 15 bases separating them. CDR1 and CDR2 (germline): LGHDT, YNNKEL (reference sequence). CDR3 region: CASSQAGQGFDEQFF. The CDR3 DNA is TGTGCCAGCAGCCAAGCTGGCCAGGGGTTCGATGAGCAGTTCTTC.

This chain links TRBV20-1 with TRBJ1-5; a weak D match, TRBD1 (5 bases). The V end lost 3 bases, the J end lost 1 base, and 10 bases lay between the germline ends. Germline loops: CDR1 DFQATT, CDR2 SNEGSKA (reference sequence). The CDR3 loop spans 14 amino acids. CDR3 nucleotides: TGCAGTGCTAGGTCAGGGTCAAGCAATCAGCCCCAGCATTTT. This translates into CSARSGSSNQPQHF.

V and J are TRBV6-1 and TRBJ2-1; possible D gene TRBD2, 6 bases. V was shortened by 5 bases and J by 5 bases, with 16 bases between the two germline ends. The CDR3 covers 15 residues. Germline lookup yields CDR1 MNHNS and CDR2 SASEGT. CDR3 sequence reads: CASSPRLEYHNEQFF. DNA of the CDR3: TGTGCCAGCAGTCCCAGACTAGAATATCACAATGAGCAGTTCTTC.

The V gene is TRBV21-1, the J gene TRBJ1-5; TRBD1, the D gene given by the table, was not confirmed from the DNA. TRBV21-1 is a recognized pseudogene. CDR3 length equals 18 residues. This chain's CDR3 is CASSKATPKDRVGQPQHF. In DNA, the CDR3 is TGTGCCAGCAGCAAAGCTACCCCAAAGGACAGGGTGGGACAGCCCCAGCATTTT.

The chain is built from TRBV12-3 or TRBV12-4 and TRBJ1-2; D is ambiguous. The CDR3 contains 14 residues. V was cut by 5 bases and J by 2 bases, with 12 bases left in between. CDR3: CASSPTGGNYGYTF. The CDR3 DNA follows: TGTGCCAGCAGTCCGACCGGAGGAAACTATGGCTACACCTTC.

The table lists this clonotype with a few counts. The J gene is TRBJ2-7, the V gene TRBV20-1; TRBD2 matches 8 bases. In germline, CDR1 is DFQATT, CDR2 SNEGSKA (reference sequence). Unmatched junction bases numbered 7, after V lost 1 base and J lost 2 bases. The CDR3 runs to 15 residues. CDR3 DNA sequence: TGCAGTGCTAGAGCGGGACTAGACCCCCCCTACGAGCAGTACTTC. Translating it yields CSARAGLDPPYEQYF.

The rearrangement uses TRBV29-1 and TRBJ2-7; D gene ambiguous. The CDR3 contains 11 residues. CDR1 is SQVTM and CDR2 is ANQGSEA in the germline V gene. V was clipped by 7 bases and J by 2 bases, with 9 bases between them. The CDR3 DNA reads as TGCAGCGGTGGATTCACCTACGAGCAGTACTTC. The encoded protein is CSGGFTYEQYF.

This chain joins TRBV19 and TRBJ1-5; D is undetermined. V was trimmed by 7 bases and J by 9 bases, leaving 13 bases between them. The CDR3 length is 12 residues. Germline V CDR1 and CDR2: LNHDA, SQIVND (reference sequence). CDR3 DNA: TGTGCCAGTAAGGGCACTTCGGGGCCCCAGCATTTT. This sequence encodes CASKGTSGPQHF.

The V gene is TRBV11-3, the J gene TRBJ2-5, with D possibly TRBD2 on 5 matching bases. The germline V and J ends were trimmed by 7 bases and 2 bases, with 11 bases remaining between them. Germline V gives CDR1 SGHNT, CDR2 YENEEA. The CDR3 totals 13 residues. CDR3 region: CASTRGDQETQYF. The CDR3 nucleotides read TGTGCCAGCACCCGGGGAGATCAAGAGACCCAGTACTTC.